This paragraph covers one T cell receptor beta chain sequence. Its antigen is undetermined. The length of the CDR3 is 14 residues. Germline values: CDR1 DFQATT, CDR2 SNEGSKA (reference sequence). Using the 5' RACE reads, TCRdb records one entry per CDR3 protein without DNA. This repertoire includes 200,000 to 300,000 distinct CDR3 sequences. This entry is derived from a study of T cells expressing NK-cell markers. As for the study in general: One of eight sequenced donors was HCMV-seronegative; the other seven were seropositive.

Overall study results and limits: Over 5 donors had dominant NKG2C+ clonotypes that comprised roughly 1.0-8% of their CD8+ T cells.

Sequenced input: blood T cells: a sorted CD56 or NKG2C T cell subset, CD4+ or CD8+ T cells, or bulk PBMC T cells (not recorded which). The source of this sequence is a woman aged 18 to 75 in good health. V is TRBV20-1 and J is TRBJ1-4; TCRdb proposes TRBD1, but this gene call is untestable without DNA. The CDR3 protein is CSAEGGATNEKLFF.